This T cell receptor beta chain was retrieved from a study of CD8+CD57+ T cells in acquired aplastic anemia. Overall study context: Sorted CD4+ and CD8+ cells gave a mean 3.2 ug DNA, range roughly 0.19 to 27.4 ug.

This clonotype was picked up one time. The antigen remains unidentified. General study points: Comparison of patients with controls identified twenty-nine shared CD8+ CDR3 sequences.

Genomic DNA was employed as the template in profiling TCR beta VDJ and CDR3. One entry per CDR3 protein, called by TCRdb with MiXCR from the reads. The sample has some 290,000 distinct CDR3 sequences, 55% to 60% seen once. Material for sequencing was sorted CD4+, CD8+, or CD8+CD57+ T cells (not recorded which) from PBMCs. This receptor was identified in a human donor with severe aplastic anemia or a healthy control (not recorded which).

This CDR3 reads CASSYPPTGVRPYEQYF. The CDR3 nucleotides are TGTGCCAGCAGCTATCCTCCAACGGGGGTGAGGCCCTACGAGCAGTACTTC. V is TRBV10-3 and J is TRBJ2-7; a possible D gene is TRBD2 (6 bases). The CDR3 has 17 residues. Germline CDR1 is ENHRY and CDR2 is SYGVKD. Trimming removed 10 bases from V and 2 bases from J, with 27 bases in between.